The 16 T cell receptor beta chains below all came from one sample that was sequenced in a study of cytomegalovirus exposure and HLA in healthy donors. The PCR ran on 60 Vbeta and 13 Jbeta primers. TCRdb's copy holds only in-frame clones and misses some; the assay was immunoSEQ multiplex PCR. This table holds 150,000 or so clones, over 80% found once. Sequencing input: PBMCs. These receptors were obtained from a woman aged 50 to 60 in good health and CMV-seropositive.

CDR3 sequence: CASSQEPDSWNTEAFF. In nucleotides, the CDR3 is TGCGCCAGCAGTCAGGAACCGGACTCATGGAACACTGAAGCTTTCTTT. V and J are TRBV23-1 and TRBJ1-1, with D hard to call. TRBV23-1 is marked as an open reading frame, function uncertain. The CDR3 totals 16 residues. Trimming pared 3 bases from V and 1 base from J, leaving 15 bases between.

The rearrangement joins TRBV6-5 to TRBJ1-2; D ambiguous. The CDR3 is made up of 12 amino acids. V lost 8 bases and J 12 bases, leaving 19 bases between the germline ends. CDR1 MNHEY and CDR2 SVGAGI come from the germline V gene. The CDR3 sequence: CASGPRGLPNTF. DNA for the CDR3: TGTGCCAGCGGACCAAGAGGGCTACCCAACACCTTC.

The chain has TRBV11-3 and TRBJ2-4; D might be TRBD2 (5 bases). The ends were cut back, 1 base at V and 7 bases at J, with 8 bases in the middle. Per germline, CDR1 SGHNT and CDR2 YENEEA. This CDR3 region has 13 residues. The CDR3 DNA sequence: TGTGCCAGCAGCTTAGGAGGGTCGAACATTCAGTACTTC. Translating gives CASSLGGSNIQYF.

CDR3 protein: CASSLDRVGTGELFF. CDR3 coding DNA: TGTGCCAGCAGCTTAGACAGGGTAGGAACCGGGGAGCTGTTTTTT. The gene calls are TRBV7-2 and TRBJ2-2; possible D gene TRBD1, 6 bases. CDR3 length: 15 residues. The germline V and J ends were trimmed by 1 base and 5 bases, with 11 bases remaining between them. Germline V gives CDR1 SGHTA, CDR2 FQGNSA.

This clone has ten or more counts. CDR3 nucleotide sequence: TGTGCCAGCAGCCACCCCGGGACAGGGTCGGAGGAGCAGTACTTC. Encoded protein: CASSHPGTGSEEQYF. The chain employs TRBV5-6 and TRBJ2-7, with 9 bases identical to TRBD1. Per germline, CDR1 SGHDT and CDR2 YYEEEE. J was trimmed by 7 bases and V by 4 bases; bases with no gene match: 12. The CDR3 totals 15 residues.

This clone was observed a handful of times. V usage is TRBV7-2 and J usage is TRBJ2-2; TRBD2 matches 7 bases. The germline gives CDR1 SGHTA, CDR2 FQGNSA. The CDR3 has 16 residues. The ends lost 5 bases at V and 5 bases at J; junction bases unmatched: 11. CDR3 region: CASSLERAGVTGELFF. As DNA, the CDR3 is TGTGCCAGCAGCCTCGAGCGCGCGGGAGTAACCGGGGAGCTGTTTTTT.

The chain joins TRBV19 to TRBJ2-2, with D perhaps TRBD2 (5 bases). The V gene lost 1 base and the J gene lost 4 bases, with 13 bases spanning the gap. This CDR3 spans 16 amino acids. Germline V CDR1 and CDR2: LNHDA, SQIVND (reference sequence). Written as DNA, the CDR3 is TGTGCCAGTAGTATAGGAGAGGGCAGCCGCACCGGGGAGCTGTTTTTT. This sequence encodes CASSIGEGSRTGELFF. Combining the CDR3 with reference TRBV19 and TRBJ2-2 gives the whole variable domain DGGITQSPKYLFRKEGQNVTLSCEQNLNHDAMYWYRQDPGQGLRLIYYSQIVNDFQKGDIAEGYSVSREKKESFPLTVTSAQKNPTAFYLCASSIGEGSRTGELFFGEGSRLTVL.

V usage is TRBV5-5 and J usage is TRBJ2-5, with 7 bases that match TRBD1. The CDR3 has 14 amino acids. CDR1 SGHKS and CDR2 YYEKEE come from the germline V gene (reference sequence). With 0 bases clipped from V and 4 bases from J, the junction kept 3 bases outside the gene matches. The CDR3 loop reads CASSLARGIETQYF. In DNA, the CDR3 is TGTGCCAGCAGCTTGGCCAGGGGGATAGAGACCCAGTACTTC.

The chain recombines TRBV4-3 with TRBJ2-1; 8 positions agree with TRBD1. In germline, CDR1 is LGHNA, CDR2 YSLEER. The V gene end was trimmed by 5 bases and the J gene end by 4 bases; junction bases not matched to a gene: 16. The CDR3 has 18 residues. CDR3 nucleotides: TGCGCCAGCAGCGCAGGGGGCGCCGGGGCAGGGAATTACAATGAGCAGTTCTTC. This translates into CASSAGGAGAGNYNEQFF.

The V and J genes are TRBV4-3 and TRBJ2-7, with 8 bases identical to TRBD2. The V and J ends lost 0 bases and 6 bases, in that order; junction bases with no gene match: 13. The CDR3 is 17 residues long. The V gene's germline CDR1 is LGHNA and CDR2 YSLEER. The CDR3 sequence is CASSQDLGLGEGLEQYF. CDR3 in DNA: TGCGCCAGCAGCCAAGATTTGGGACTAGGAGAAGGGCTCGAGCAGTACTTC.

V is TRBV30 and J is TRBJ1-1, with unresolved D. Germline CDR1 reads GTSNPN; CDR2 reads SVGIG (reference sequence). Trimming pared 0 bases from V and 4 bases from J, leaving 12 bases between. The CDR3 is made up of 14 amino acids. The CDR3 is CAWSVALTGTEAFF. The CDR3 DNA is TGTGCCTGGAGTGTTGCTCTCACGGGCACTGAAGCTTTCTTT. The full variable domain, completed using reference TRBV30 and TRBJ1-1, is SQTIHQWPATLVQPVGSPLSLECTVEGTSNPNLYWYRQAAGRGLQLLFYSVGIGQISSEVPQNLSASRPQDRQFILSSKKLLLSDSGFYLCAWSVALTGTEAFFGQGTRLTVV.

The chain uses TRBV4-2 and TRBJ2-2; D gene unclear. Deletions cut 0 bases from V and 1 base from J, with 6 bases between. The CDR3 is 15 residues long. The germline V gene has CDR1 LGHNA and CDR2 YNFKEQ. The CDR3 nucleotides read TGTGCCAGCAGCCAAGATCCCGGGAACACCGGGGAGCTGTTTTTT. Encoded protein: CASSQDPGNTGELFF.

This chain uses TRBV28 with TRBJ2-7, with 8 bases matching TRBD1. Germline CDR1 MDHEN, CDR2 SYDVKM. After removal of 5 bases from V and 5 bases from J, the junction contained 5 bases not matched to a gene. CDR3 length: 13 residues. CDR3 sequence: CASSIQGANEQYF. The DNA for the CDR3 is TGTGCCAGCAGTATCCAGGGGGCCAACGAGCAGTACTTC.

The CDR3 DNA reads as TGCGCCAGCAGCTCCTCTAGCGGGATGAACACCGGGGAGCTGTTTTTT. Amino acid sequence: CASSSSSGMNTGELFF. The V call is TRBV5-1, the J call TRBJ2-2, with TRBD2 identical over 9 bases. The CDR3 has 16 residues. Unmatched junction bases numbered 4, after V lost 3 bases and J lost 1 base. Germline values: CDR1 SGHRS, CDR2 YFSETQ. The complete variable domain, with remaining parts taken from reference TRBV5-1 and TRBJ2-2, reads KAGVTQTPRYLIKTRGQQVTLSCSPISGHRSVSWYQQTPGQGLQFLFEYFSETQRNKGNFPGRFSGRQFSNSRSEMNVSTLELGDSALYLCASSSSSGMNTGELFFGEGSRLTVL.

The rearrangement joins TRBV4-2 to TRBJ2-3; TRBD2 matches at 8 bases. Germline CDR1 LGHNA, CDR2 YNFKEQ. The V segment lost 1 base and the J segment 1 base; nucleotides outside the gene matches: 7. The CDR3 runs to 17 residues. The CDR3 DNA sequence: TGTGCCAGCAGCCAAGTCGAAAAGACTAGCGGCACAGATACGCAGTATTTT. Encoded protein: CASSQVEKTSGTDTQYF.

V is TRBV7-8 and J is TRBJ2-5; unclear D gene. Germline assignment: CDR1 SGHVS and CDR2 FQNEAQ. Trimming cost V 3 bases and J 1 base, with 6 bases left between them. The CDR3 sequence is 13 residues long. CDR3 region: CASSFVSQETQYF. CDR3 DNA sequence: TGTGCCAGCAGCTTCGTGAGCCAAGAGACCCAGTACTTC.